This TCR beta chain was found in a study of regulatory T cells in long-lasting Graves disease. Trimming shortened V by 5 bases and J by 2 bases, and 9 bases separated the two germline ends. The CDR3 covers 13 residues. Both iRepertoire HTBI primers and Arm-PCR of CDR3 regions were used to build the TCR beta libraries. TCRdb called the multiplex PCR reads again in MiXCR, with one record for every CDR3 protein. In the table there are some 330,000 distinct CDR3 sequences, more than 20% of which are singletons. As to time point: persistent/refractory GD, antithyroid drugs over 5 years with positive TRAb. PBMC RNA served as the TCR library source. A blood draw put approximately 9 milliliters of peripheral blood into EDTA tubes. Of note for this clonotype: Its antigen remains unidentified.

Study-wide results and limits: Among samples with persistent disease, TRBV28, TRBJ1-2 and TRBJ2-5 were favored. The study found persistent patients shared more public clonotypes (around 2,500) than new patients (about 990). Peripheral blood alone, not thyroid tissue, underwent study.

The receptor was isolated from a woman aged 40 to 55 with Graves disease. The chain uses TRBV12-3 or TRBV12-4 and TRBJ1-2, with D uncertain. The specimen comprised peripheral blood mononuclear cells (PBMCs), sampled when the disease was refractory, from a patient treated with antithyroid drugs. This chain's CDR3 is CASSPWANYGYTF. DNA of the CDR3: TGTGCCAGCAGTCCATGGGCCAACTATGGCTACACCTTC.